This TCR beta chain was identified during a study of regulatory T cells in long-lasting Graves disease. The sample holds many counts of this clonotype. Germline CDR1 reads SGHRS; CDR2 reads YFSETQ. Trimming cost V 0 bases and J 1 base, with 11 bases left between them. This CDR3 is 16 amino acids long. Time point here: newly diagnosed GD, antithyroid drugs for less than 3 months. The TCR library used RNA extracted from PBMCs. Arm-PCR of CDR3 regions and iRepertoire HTBI primers were the basis on which TCR beta libraries were built. TCRdb reprocessed the multiplex PCR reads with MiXCR, giving one entry per CDR3 protein. The table lists about 400,000 distinct CDR3 sequences, 15% of them singletons, with approximately 7.8% in the top ten. This sample also appeared in a second study, on T cells in Graves' hyperthyroidism and ophthalmopathy. That work contributes: Uncontrolled infection, other autoimmune disease, pregnancy or lactation barred patients from enrollment.

This TCR came from a woman in her forties with Graves disease. The specimen comprised peripheral blood mononuclear cells (PBMCs), sampled at new diagnosis, from a patient treated with antithyroid drugs. The genes are TRBV5-1 and TRBJ2-1, with unresolved D. The CDR3 region has the DNA TGCGCCAGCAGCTTGGATCGGAGTTGGTCCTACAATGAGCAGTTCTTC. Amino acids: CASSLDRSWSYNEQFF.